This TCR beta chain was observed in a study of OX40 agonist ivuxolimab in advanced cancers. Only in-frame clones appear in the TCRdb table, and some are missing; sequencing was by immunoSEQ multiplex PCR. The sample yields tens of thousands of clones, around 90% seen once. CDR3 size: 11 residues. The V gene lost 2 bases and the J gene lost 5 bases, with 0 bases spanning the gap. The germline V gene has CDR1 MNHNS and CDR2 SASEGT. The V call is TRBV6-1, the J call TRBJ1-4; no firm D call. The sequenced sample was CD4+ or CD8+ T cells sorted from blood, obtained in a trial of the OX40 agonist ivuxolimab. This TCR was recovered from an adult with an advanced solid tumor such as melanoma, head and neck, liver or kidney cancer. The CDR3 sequence is CASSENEKLFF. The CDR3 nucleotides are TGTGCCAGCAGTGAAAATGAAAAACTGTTTTTT.